These 2 T cell receptor beta chains were all obtained from the same sample, sequenced in a study of blood T cell repertoires in COVID-19. This table comes from immunoSEQ multiplex PCR, and its TCRdb copy is limited to in-frame clones, with some not included. Among roughly 110,000 clones, approximately 80% were seen once, and the ten largest hold approximately 0.76%. Sequences were obtained from peripheral blood. The receptors derive from a woman between 65 and 79 years old with acute or convalescent COVID-19.

The chain recombines TRBV3-1 (or the pseudogene TRBV3-2) with TRBJ2-3; 9 bases are a match to TRBD2. Germline-derived CDR1 and CDR2 are LGHDT and YNNKEL (reference sequence). The CDR3 extends over 19 amino acids. Trimming cost V 0 bases and J 6 bases; bases outside gene matches: 16. The CDR3 sequence: CASSQDLVIVAGARDTQYF. DNA of the CDR3: TGTGCCAGCAGCCAAGATCTGGTGATAGTAGCGGGGGCTCGGGATACGCAGTATTTT.

CDR3 amino acids: CASSVGELAGRYEQYF. CDR3 DNA: TGTGCCAGCAGCGTAGGGGAACTAGCGGGTCGCTACGAGCAGTACTTC. J is TRBJ2-7 and V is TRBV9, with 9 nucleotides matching TRBD2. The V gene's germline CDR1 is SGDLS and CDR2 YYNGEE. CDR3 length: 16 residues. The ends lost 0 bases at V and 3 bases at J; junction bases unmatched: 7.